What follows are 29 T cell receptor beta chains derived from one specimen sequenced in a study of blood T cell repertoires in COVID-19. Only in-frame clones appear in the TCRdb table, and some are missing; sequencing was by immunoSEQ multiplex PCR. The table has 250,000 to 350,000 clones, less than 85% seen once; the top ten hold about 1.5%. The specimen was peripheral blood. These receptors all come from a human donor with COVID-19, enrolled during active disease. The donor label of this sample is uncertain.

The V and J genes are TRBV4-2 and TRBJ2-7, with 9 bases matching TRBD2. V was clipped by 1 base and J by 5 bases; unmatched bases: 6. The length of the CDR3 is 15 residues. CDR1 is LGHNA, CDR2 YNFKEQ, per germline. CDR3 protein: CASSQVEVAGDEQYF. The CDR3 DNA reads TGTGCCAGCAGCCAAGTCGAAGTAGCGGGAGACGAGCAGTACTTC.

The CDR3 coding sequence is TGTGCCAGCAGTCCGAACGGGCAGGGGGTGGACGAGCAGTACTTC. Amino acids: CASSPNGQGVDEQYF. J is TRBJ2-7 and V is TRBV6-5, with 7 bases that match TRBD1. The junction had 12 bases not matched to a gene; V was cut back by 5 bases and J by 5 bases. This CDR3 region has 15 residues. The germline CDR1 and CDR2 sequences are MNHEY and SVGAGI.

The chain links TRBV11-3 to TRBJ1-4; 9 bases line up with TRBD1. The V and J ends lost 4 bases and 7 bases, in that order; junction bases with no gene match: 13. This CDR3 has 17 amino acids. Per germline, CDR1 SGHNT and CDR2 YENEEA. In DNA, the CDR3 is TGTGCCAGCAGCTCCCGGGACAGGGTCCCTGACGTTGAAAAACTGTTTTTT. It codes for CASSSRDRVPDVEKLFF.

The chain employs TRBV27 and TRBJ2-2; TRBD2 agrees at 7 bases. The CDR3 has 14 amino acids. Per germline, CDR1 MNHEY and CDR2 SMNVEV (reference sequence). Unmatched junction bases numbered 5, after V lost 6 bases and J lost 4 bases. The CDR3: CASRTGGPTGELFF. The CDR3 bases are TGTGCCAGCAGAACGGGAGGTCCCACCGGGGAGCTGTTTTTT.

This sequence joins TRBV7-2 and TRBJ1-3; TRBD1 is a possible D gene (5 bases). The CDR3 has 17 residues. The germline CDR1 and CDR2 sequences are SGHTA and FQGNSA. The V gene lost 5 bases and the J gene lost 3 bases, with 20 bases spanning the gap. CDR3 bases: TGTGCCAGCAGCCCACCACCCATCCAGGGACTTGGAAACACCATATATTTT. This encodes CASSPPPIQGLGNTIYF.

This clone was seen only once. The chain uses TRBV19 and TRBJ2-5; D uncertain. Trimming pared 3 bases from V and 5 bases from J, leaving 16 bases between. CDR3 size: 15 residues. Germline assignment: CDR1 LNHDA and CDR2 SQIVND (reference sequence). This CDR3 is CASSIDSSPWETQYF. As DNA, the CDR3 is TGTGCCAGTAGTATTGACTCAAGCCCGTGGGAGACCCAGTACTTC.

V and J are TRBV28 and TRBJ1-5; TRBD1 might be the D (5 bases). V was trimmed by 2 bases and J by 5 bases, leaving 10 bases between them. Germline loops: CDR1 MDHEN, CDR2 SYDVKM. CDR3 length: 14 residues. The CDR3 sequence: CASSLSRAHQPQHF. Written as DNA, the CDR3 is TGTGCCAGCAGTTTAAGCAGGGCCCATCAGCCCCAGCATTTT.

The CDR3 DNA reads as TGTGCCTGGAGAAACCGGGACAGAGGGGCCAAAGGGGCAGCTTTCTTT. Its protein product is CAWRNRDRGAKGAAFF. The chain links TRBV30 to TRBJ1-1, with TRBD1 identical over 7 bases. CDR1 is GTSNPN, CDR2 SVGIG, per germline (reference sequence). CDR3 length: 16 amino acids. The V and J ends lost 3 bases and 10 bases, in that order; junction bases with no gene match: 20.

The gene calls are TRBV5-1 and TRBJ2-5, with D maybe TRBD2 (6 bases). Germline V gene lookup returns CDR1 SGHRS and CDR2 YFSETQ. V lost 4 bases and J 5 bases, leaving 21 bases between the germline ends. The CDR3 is 16 amino acids. CDR3 sequence reads: CASSNLGLAFDETQYF. The CDR3 DNA is TGCGCCAGCAGCAACCTGGGGCTAGCGTTCGATGAGACCCAGTACTTC.

This chain uses TRBV5-1 with TRBJ2-1; 7 bases match TRBD1. The CDR3 totals 20 residues. After removal of 3 bases from V and 5 bases from J, the junction contained 23 bases not matched to a gene. The V gene's germline CDR1 is SGHRS and CDR2 YFSETQ. The CDR3 region is CASSSKPGQSSDWINNEQFF. The CDR3 DNA reads TGCGCCAGCAGCTCAAAACCGGGACAGTCGAGCGATTGGATCAACAATGAGCAGTTCTTC. Together with reference TRBV5-1 and TRBJ2-1, the CDR3 gives the full variable domain: KAGVTQTPRYLIKTRGQQVTLSCSPISGHRSVSWYQQTPGQGLQFLFEYFSETQRNKGNFPGRFSGRQFSNSRSEMNVSTLELGDSALYLCASSSKPGQSSDWINNEQFFGPGTRLTVL.

The rearrangement joins TRBV30 to TRBJ2-5; no clear D gene. The CDR3 loop spans 13 amino acids. V was clipped by 0 bases and J by 5 bases, with 10 bases between them. Germline CDR1 reads GTSNPN; CDR2 reads SVGIG (reference sequence). CDR3 coding DNA: TGTGCCTGGAGTGTAGCGCAGTACGAGACCCAGTACTTC. This gives the protein CAWSVAQYETQYF. Based on the CDR3 plus reference TRBV30 and TRBJ2-5, the full variable domain is SQTIHQWPATLVQPVGSPLSLECTVEGTSNPNLYWYRQAAGRGLQLLFYSVGIGQISSEVPQNLSASRPQDRQFILSSKKLLLSDSGFYLCAWSVAQYETQYFGPGTRLLVL.

The chain joins TRBV27 to TRBJ1-2; TRBD1 matches at 8 bases. The V gene's germline CDR1 is MNHEY and CDR2 SMNVEV (reference sequence). V was clipped by 3 bases and J by 5 bases; unmatched bases: 2. The CDR3 has 13 residues. CDR3 nucleotide sequence: TGTGCCAGCAGTTTCCAGGGGGCATATGGCTACACCTTC. As protein: CASSFQGAYGYTF.

The rearrangement joins TRBV11-3 to TRBJ2-2, with 9 nucleotides matching TRBD1. Trimming took 5 bases from V and 7 from J; bases not matched to a gene: 8. The CDR3 loop spans 15 amino acids. Per the germline V gene, CDR1 is SGHNT and CDR2 is YENEEA. CDR3 amino acids: CASSPRTGVDGELFF. The CDR3 DNA reads as TGTGCCAGCAGCCCCCGGACAGGGGTTGACGGGGAGCTGTTTTTT. The complete variable domain, with remaining parts taken from reference TRBV11-3 and TRBJ2-2, reads EAGVVQSPRYKIIEKKQPVAFWCNPISGHNTLYWYLQNLGQGPELLIRYENEEAVDDSQLPKDRFSAERLKGVDSTLKIQPAELGDSAVYLCASSPRTGVDGELFFGEGSRLTVL.

This sequence joins TRBV7-8 and TRBJ2-7; no firm D call. Per the germline V gene, CDR1 is SGHVS and CDR2 is FQNEAQ. The CDR3 totals 13 residues. V gave up 0 bases and J gave up 2 bases, with 5 bases separating them. CDR3 in DNA: TGTGCCAGCAGCTTAGCCAGGACCTACGAGCAGTACTTC. This translates into CASSLARTYEQYF.

The gene calls are TRBV11-2 and TRBJ1-4, with 7 bases fitting TRBD1. This CDR3 region has 15 residues. Germline CDR1 and CDR2: SGHAT and FQNNGV. The J segment lost 7 bases and the V segment lost 1 base, leaving 6 bases of the junction unmatched. This CDR3 is CASSLVGGRGEKLFF. The CDR3 bases are TGTGCCAGCAGCTTAGTAGGGGGCAGGGGTGAAAAACTGTTTTTT.

This chain joins TRBV20-1 and TRBJ2-7; 12 nucleotides match TRBD2. Germline CDR1 and CDR2: DFQATT and SNEGSKA (reference sequence). The CDR3 contains 19 residues. Trimming removed 3 bases from V and 3 bases from J; junction bases left unmatched: 18. The CDR3 region is CSASPPGLAGAGAFYEQYF. The DNA for the CDR3 is TGCAGTGCTAGTCCTCCGGGACTAGCGGGTGCGGGGGCATTCTACGAGCAGTACTTC.

Here the CDR3 reads CASSLVSRLETQYF. The CDR3 bases are TGTGCCAGCAGCTTAGTGTCTAGGTTGGAGACCCAGTACTTC. The J gene is TRBJ2-5, the V gene TRBV7-2; D gene ambiguous. In germline, CDR1 is SGHTA, CDR2 FQGNSA. V was clipped by 1 base and J by 5 bases, with 11 bases between them. This CDR3 region has 14 residues.

Concerning this clone itself: Other DNA sequences in this sample translate to the same CDR3. The rearrangement joins TRBV10-3 to TRBJ1-5, with D tentatively TRBD1 (5 bases). V was cut by 3 bases and J by 4 bases, with 10 bases left in between. The CDR3 consists of 14 residues. Germline CDR1 is ENHRY and CDR2 is SYGVKD. This CDR3 reads CAISDTGVNQPQHF. In DNA form, the CDR3 reads TGTGCCATCAGTGACACAGGTGTAAATCAGCCCCAGCATTTT.

This chain links TRBV7-3 with TRBJ2-1, with TRBD2 matching 11 bases. The CDR3 runs to 15 residues. Germline loops: CDR1 SGHTA, CDR2 FQGTGA. The V segment lost 5 bases and the J segment 3 bases; nucleotides outside the gene matches: 3. The CDR3 sequence: CASSQGLADYNEQFF. The DNA of the CDR3 is TGTGCCAGCAGCCAGGGACTAGCGGACTACAATGAGCAGTTCTTC.

The rearrangement joins TRBV28 to TRBJ2-5; TRBD2 matches at 8 bases. From germline, CDR1 is MDHEN and CDR2 SYDVKM. The CDR3 spans 13 residues. The V and J ends lost 3 bases and 5 bases, in that order; junction bases with no gene match: 2. The chain's CDR3 is CASSFGGRETQYF. The CDR3 DNA reads TGTGCCAGCAGTTTCGGCGGGAGGGAGACCCAGTACTTC.

J is TRBJ2-7 and V is TRBV6-5; TRBD1 agrees at 10 bases. Germline values: CDR1 MNHEY, CDR2 SVGAGI. The CDR3 has 13 residues. J was trimmed by 3 bases and V by 6 bases; bases with no gene match: 2. The CDR3 here is CASRTGGNYEQYF. The CDR3 DNA reads TGTGCCAGCAGGACAGGGGGCAACTACGAGCAGTACTTC.

This chain links TRBV3-1 (or the pseudogene TRBV3-2) with TRBJ2-5; D not resolved. CDR1 is LGHDT and CDR2 is YNNKEL in the germline V gene (reference sequence). This CDR3 is 10 amino acids long. Trimming took 8 bases from V and 4 from J, leaving 5 bases between them. The CDR3 region is CASSRETQYF. CDR3 in DNA: TGTGCCAGCTCGAGAGAGACCCAGTACTTC.

The V gene is TRBV7-2, the J gene TRBJ2-1, with 11 nucleotides matching TRBD2. Germline V gene sequence: CDR1 SGHTA, CDR2 FQGNSA. J was trimmed by 0 bases and V by 7 bases; bases with no gene match: 5. This CDR3 spans 16 amino acids. The CDR3 DNA follows: TGTGCCAGCAAGGCGACTAGCGGGATCTCCTACAATGAGCAGTTCTTC. It is translated as CASKATSGISYNEQFF.

This chain links TRBV6-6 with TRBJ2-3, with no clear D. Germline loops: CDR1 MNHNY, CDR2 SVGAGI (reference sequence). Trimming pared 6 bases from V and 0 bases from J, leaving 10 bases between. The length of the CDR3 is 14 residues. The CDR3 is CASSLIISTDTQYF. The DNA of the CDR3 is TGTGCCAGCAGCCTTATTATTAGCACAGATACGCAGTATTTT.

The CDR3 DNA sequence: TGTGCCAGCAGGATGCGGGGGGCGGCCACCGGGGAGCTGTTTTTT. As protein: CASRMRGAATGELFF. The chain has TRBV5-4 and TRBJ2-2; the match to TRBD2 covers 8 bases. The CDR3 spans 15 residues. The V gene end was trimmed by 5 bases and the J gene end by 4 bases; junction bases not matched to a gene: 7. Germline lookup yields CDR1 SGHNT and CDR2 YYREEE (reference sequence).

The CDR3 reads CASTRATNEKLFF. CDR3 DNA sequence: TGTGCCAGCACGCGCGCAACTAATGAAAAACTGTTTTTT. The chain is built from TRBV6-5 and TRBJ1-4; D not certain. V was pared by 7 bases and J by 0 bases, with 6 bases between. The CDR3 is 13 residues long. Germline lookup yields CDR1 MNHEY and CDR2 SVGAGI.

This clone appeared a single time. V is TRBV5-1 and J is TRBJ2-3; weak D call: TRBD2 (6 bases). With 0 bases removed from V and 5 bases from J, the gap between germline ends came to 16 bases. The CDR3 spans 16 residues. From germline, CDR1 is SGHRS and CDR2 YFSETQ. Written as DNA, the CDR3 is TGCGCCAGCAGCTTGGAGGCAGGGACTCAAGGAGATACGCAGTATTTT. Protein product: CASSLEAGTQGDTQYF.

This chain joins TRBV11-1 and TRBJ1-5; D remains unclear. The V end lost 3 bases, the J end lost 1 base, and 4 bases lay between the germline ends. The CDR3 runs 13 residues. From germline, CDR1 is SGHAT and CDR2 FQDESV (reference sequence). The CDR3 spells CASSLRSNQPQHF. In DNA, the CDR3 is TGTGCCAGCAGCTTGAGGAGCAATCAGCCCCAGCATTTT.

This chain links TRBV29-1 with TRBJ1-1, with D maybe TRBD1 (5 bases). The germline CDR1 and CDR2 sequences are SQVTM and ANQGSEA. V lost 4 bases and J lost 0, with 9 bases in between. There are 13 residues in the CDR3. The CDR3 is CSVGGVMNTEAFF. The CDR3 coding sequence is TGCAGCGTTGGGGGGGTCATGAACACTGAAGCTTTCTTT.